One sample yielded the 15 T cell receptor beta chains listed below, sequenced in a study of T cells in Graves' hyperthyroidism and ophthalmopathy. Regions amplified from RNA transcripts were the TCR beta CDR3 regions. RT-PCR in the first round (using the HTBI primer set) targeted the TCR CDR3. MiXCR was run by TCRdb on the multiplex PCR reads, yielding one entry per CDR3 protein. In the table there are approximately 620,000 distinct CDR3 sequences, around 13% of which are singletons. Sequencing was performed on blood. The receptors stem from a woman in her twenties or thirties with Graves' hyperthyroidism that later progressed to Graves' ophthalmopathy.

This clonotype was seen more than once but under ten times. J is TRBJ2-1 and V is TRBV7-9; either TRBD1 or TRBD2 may supply D (5 bases each). Trimming removed 5 bases from V and 1 base from J, with 15 bases in between. Germline CDR1 reads SEHNR; CDR2 reads FQNEAQ (reference sequence). The CDR3 has 16 residues. The CDR3 DNA reads TGTGCCAGCAGCCCCCGGGACCCCGCTTCCTACAATGAGCAGTTCTTC. This sequence encodes CASSPRDPASYNEQFF.

With regard to this clonotype: This may be a read error: a much more frequent sequence differs by one nucleotide. This chain links TRBV29-1 with TRBJ2-1; 7 positions agree with TRBD2. The J call is in doubt because the DNA end fits TRBJ2-7 better. Germline CDR1 is SQVTM and CDR2 is ANQGSEA. CDR3 length: 13 residues. In DNA form, the CDR3 reads TGCAGCGTTGTACCAGCGGGATGGAATGAGCAGTACTTC. This translates into CSVVPAGWNEQYF.

The sample holds a few counts of this clonotype. Being one base from a much bigger clone, this may be a read error. This rearrangement joins TRBV5-1 to TRBJ2-1; a weak D match, TRBD1 (6 bases). The V gene's germline CDR1 is SGHRS and CDR2 YFSETQ. CDR3 length: 15 amino acids. The V end was cut by 4 bases, the J end by 8 bases, with 19 bases between. Here the CDR3 DNA reads TGCGCCAGCAGCCCCAGCCCAGGGGCGGCAGATGAGCAGTTCTTC. Its protein is CASSPSPGAADEQFF.

This chain links TRBV30 with TRBJ2-7; D uncertain. The CDR3 loop spans 14 amino acids. CDR1 GTSNPN and CDR2 SVGIG come from the germline V gene (reference sequence). The germline V and J ends were trimmed by 3 bases and 1 base, with 13 bases remaining between them. CDR3 region: CAWRGTGGSYEQYF. The CDR3 region has the DNA TGTGCCTGGAGGGGAACGGGTGGGTCCTACGAGCAGTACTTC.

This clonotype was counted many times. The J gene is TRBJ2-7, the V gene TRBV28; 10 positions match TRBD1. The germline gives CDR1 MDHEN, CDR2 SYDVKM. This CDR3 is 16 amino acids long. V dropped 6 bases and J dropped 4; count of bases not matched to a gene: 12. The CDR3, as DNA: TGTGCCAGCAGCCAACCCGGGACAGGGGTCATTTACGAGCAGTACTTC. Translating gives CASSQPGTGVIYEQYF.

As to this clonotype: This may come from a read error, since a much larger clone is one base off. This chain links TRBV14 with TRBJ2-3; D might be TRBD1 or TRBD2, each matching 5 bases. The CDR3 has 16 residues. Looked up from germline, CDR1 is SGHDN and CDR2 is FVKESK. The CDR3 DNA follows: TGTGCCAGAAGCCAAGTCATGGGGGTCCGGACAGATACGCAGTATTTT. Translation gives CARSQVMGVRTDTQYF.

The V gene is TRBV29-1, the J gene TRBJ2-3; 7 nucleotides agree with TRBD1. Trimming removed 8 bases from V and 0 bases from J; junction bases left unmatched: 8. Germline assignment: CDR1 SQVTM and CDR2 ANQGSEA. The CDR3 totals 14 residues. The CDR3 sequence is CSLPPDRSTDTQYF. The CDR3 coding sequence is TGCAGCCTACCCCCGGACAGGAGCACAGATACGCAGTATTTT.

In this sample, this clonotype turned up many times. The CDR3 bases are TGCAGTGCTCAGCGGGAGAACTACAATGAGCAGTTCTTC. Translating gives CSAQRENYNEQFF. The genes are TRBV20-1 and TRBJ2-1; 8 bases match TRBD2. In germline, CDR1 is DFQATT, CDR2 SNEGSKA (reference sequence). This CDR3 is 13 amino acids long. V shed 5 bases and J 3 bases; nucleotides not matched to a gene: 3.

On this clonotype: A much larger clonotype is one base distant, so this may be a read error. This chain links TRBV5-1 with TRBJ2-1, with 11 bases that match TRBD2. The CDR3 extends over 16 amino acids. After removal of 4 bases from V and 6 bases from J, the junction contained 9 bases not matched to a gene. The germline gives CDR1 SGHRS, CDR2 YFSETQ. This CDR3 reads CASSVRLAGILNEQFF. The CDR3 bases are TGCGCCAGCAGCGTCCGACTAGCGGGAATCCTCAATGAGCAGTTCTTC.

The genes are TRBV7-9 and TRBJ2-3; 16 nucleotides align to TRBD2. Germline CDR1 is SEHNR and CDR2 is FQNEAQ (reference sequence). Losses at the gene ends were 5 bases for V and 3 bases for J; bases not matched to a gene: 17. The CDR3 covers 21 residues. CDR3 DNA sequence: TGTGCCAGCAGCCCTAGTGCGGGACTAGCGGGAGGGCCGGCTGGAACAGATACGCAGTATTTT. It translates to CASSPSAGLAGGPAGTDTQYF.

Many counts were recorded for this clonotype. This chain links TRBV10-3 with TRBJ2-1; 7 bases line up with TRBD2. The CDR3 spans 15 residues. Trimming at V came to 3 bases and at J to 3 bases, leaving 5 bases not matched to a gene. The germline V gene has CDR1 ENHRY and CDR2 SYGVKD. CDR3 sequence: CAISEGREDYNEQFF. Written as DNA, the CDR3 is TGTGCCATCAGTGAAGGTCGGGAGGACTACAATGAGCAGTTCTTC.

This clonotype was seen ten or more times. The genes are TRBV11-2 and TRBJ1-6; D call uncertain. V dropped 4 bases and J dropped 13 bases, with 8 bases sitting between them. The CDR3 loop spans 11 amino acids. Per the germline V gene, CDR1 is SGHAT and CDR2 is FQNNGV. The CDR3 region is CASSSAGPLHF. The CDR3 region has the DNA TGTGCCAGCAGCTCCGCGGGGCCCCTCCACTTT.

This clonotype was counted ten times or more. The rearrangement uses TRBV7-2 and TRBJ2-5, with D possibly matching TRBD2 (5 bases). With 4 bases removed from V and 3 bases from J, the gap between germline ends came to 9 bases. CDR3 length: 13 residues. CDR1 SGHTA and CDR2 FQGNSA come from the germline V gene. In nucleotides, the CDR3 is TGTGCCAGCAGCTCCCCCGGGGAAGAGACCCAGTACTTC. Translated, it gives CASSSPGEETQYF.

The chain is built from TRBV12-3 or TRBV12-4 and TRBJ1-5; TRBD1 agrees at 8 bases. The CDR3 contains 15 residues. J was trimmed by 6 bases and V by 5 bases; bases with no gene match: 9. The CDR3 loop reads CASSPLGQGVQPQHF. The DNA of the CDR3 is TGTGCCAGCAGTCCCCTTGGACAGGGAGTTCAGCCCCAGCATTTT.

In its sample, this clonotype was seen many times. V usage is TRBV6-1 and J usage is TRBJ1-2; 9 nucleotides line up with TRBD1. The germline V gene encodes CDR1 MNHNS and CDR2 SASEGT. V was pared by 0 bases and J by 6 bases, with 5 bases of the junction left unmatched. The CDR3 sequence is 15 residues long. The CDR3 DNA reads TGTGCCAGCAGTGAAGCAGGGACAGGGTTGAATGGCTACACCTTC. The encoded protein is CASSEAGTGLNGYTF.